The T cell receptor (beta chain) described here comes from a study of cytomegalovirus exposure and HLA in healthy donors. The method was immunoSEQ multiplex PCR; TCRdb's version includes in-frame clones alone and lacks a portion of them. The sample holds 210,000 or so clones; just over 85% are singletons and the top ten take 2.9%. J lost 8 bases, V lost 0 bases, and 5 bases had no gene match. This CDR3 has 14 residues. Looked up from germline, CDR1 is SGHRS and CDR2 is YFSETQ. The origin of this receptor is a woman between 18 and 29 years old in good health and CMV-seronegative. The sample comprised PBMCs. This chain connects TRBV5-1 to TRBJ1-1; TRBD1 matches at 9 bases. CDR3 nucleotide sequence: TGCGCCAGCAGCTTGGGACAGGGGGATGTAGAAGCTTTCTTT. Translating gives CASSLGQGDVEAFF.